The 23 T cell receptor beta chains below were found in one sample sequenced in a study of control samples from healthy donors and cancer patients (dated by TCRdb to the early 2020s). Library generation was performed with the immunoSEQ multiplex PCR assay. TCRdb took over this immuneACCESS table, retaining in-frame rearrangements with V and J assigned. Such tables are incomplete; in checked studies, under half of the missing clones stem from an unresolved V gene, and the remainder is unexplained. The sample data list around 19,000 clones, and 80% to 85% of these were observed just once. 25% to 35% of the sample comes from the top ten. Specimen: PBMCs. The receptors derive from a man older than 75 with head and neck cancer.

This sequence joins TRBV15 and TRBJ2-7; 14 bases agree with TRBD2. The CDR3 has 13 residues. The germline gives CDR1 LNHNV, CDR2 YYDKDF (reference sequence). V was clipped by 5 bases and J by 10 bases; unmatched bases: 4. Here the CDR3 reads CATSWGLAGAQYF. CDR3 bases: TGTGCCACCAGCTGGGGACTAGCGGGGGCTCAGTACTTC. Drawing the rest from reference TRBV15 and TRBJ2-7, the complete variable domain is DAMVIQNPRYQVTQFGKPVTLSCSQTLNHNVMYWYQQKSSQAPKLLFHYYDKDFNNEADTPDNFQSRRPNTSFCFLDIRSPGLGDTAMYLCATSWGLAGAQYFGPGTRLTVT.

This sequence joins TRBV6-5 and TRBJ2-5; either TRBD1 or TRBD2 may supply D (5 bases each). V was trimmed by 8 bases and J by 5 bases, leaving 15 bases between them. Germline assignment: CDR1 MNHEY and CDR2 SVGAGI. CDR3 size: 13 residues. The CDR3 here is CASSEGELETQYF. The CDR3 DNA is TGTGCCAGCTCAGAAGGGGAGCTGGAGACCCAGTACTTC.

The CDR3 loop is CASGDLRANYGYTF. The CDR3 nucleotides read TGTGCCAGCGGTGACCTCAGGGCTAACTATGGCTACACCTTC. The chain employs TRBV27 and TRBJ1-2; tentatively, D is TRBD1 (5 bases). Deletions cut 8 bases from V and 0 bases from J, with 13 bases between. The germline V gene has CDR1 MNHEY and CDR2 SMNVEV (reference sequence). The CDR3 covers 14 residues.

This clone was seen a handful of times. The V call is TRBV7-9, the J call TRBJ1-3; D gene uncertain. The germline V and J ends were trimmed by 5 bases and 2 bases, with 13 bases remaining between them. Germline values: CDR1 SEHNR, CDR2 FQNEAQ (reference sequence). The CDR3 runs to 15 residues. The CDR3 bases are TGTGCCAGCAGCCTAGACCGTGGAGCTGGAAACACCATATATTTT. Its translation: CASSLDRGAGNTIYF.

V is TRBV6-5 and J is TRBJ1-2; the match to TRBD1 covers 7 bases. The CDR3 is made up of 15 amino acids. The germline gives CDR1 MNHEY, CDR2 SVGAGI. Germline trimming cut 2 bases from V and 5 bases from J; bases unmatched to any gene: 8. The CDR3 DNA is TGTGCCAGCAGTTACACACGGGACAGCAGATATGGCTACACCTTC. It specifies CASSYTRDSRYGYTF.

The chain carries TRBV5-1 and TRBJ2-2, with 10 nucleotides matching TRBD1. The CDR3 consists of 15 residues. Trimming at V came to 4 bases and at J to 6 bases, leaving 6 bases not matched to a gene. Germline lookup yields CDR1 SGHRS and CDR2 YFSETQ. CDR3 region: CASSPQGTGAGELFF. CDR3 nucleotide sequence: TGCGCCAGCAGCCCCCAAGGGACAGGGGCCGGGGAGCTGTTTTTT. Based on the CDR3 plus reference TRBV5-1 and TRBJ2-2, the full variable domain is KAGVTQTPRYLIKTRGQQVTLSCSPISGHRSVSWYQQTPGQGLQFLFEYFSETQRNKGNFPGRFSGRQFSNSRSEMNVSTLELGDSALYLCASSPQGTGAGELFFGEGSRLTVL.

CDR3 DNA: TGTGCCAGCGACAGGACACCTAGGGGTGAAAAACTGTTTTTT. This sequence encodes CASDRTPRGEKLFF. The chain combines TRBV28 with TRBJ1-4; D might be TRBD1 (6 bases). The germline CDR1 and CDR2 sequences are MDHEN and SYDVKM. Deletions cut 8 bases from V and 7 bases from J, with 17 bases between. The CDR3 is 14 amino acids.

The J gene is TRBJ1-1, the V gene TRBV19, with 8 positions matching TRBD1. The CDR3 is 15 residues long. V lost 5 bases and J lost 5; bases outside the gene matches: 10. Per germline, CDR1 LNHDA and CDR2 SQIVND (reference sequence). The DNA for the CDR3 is TGTGCCAGTAGTTCGGGACAGGCCCTGAGGACTGAAGCTTTCTTT. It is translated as CASSSGQALRTEAFF.

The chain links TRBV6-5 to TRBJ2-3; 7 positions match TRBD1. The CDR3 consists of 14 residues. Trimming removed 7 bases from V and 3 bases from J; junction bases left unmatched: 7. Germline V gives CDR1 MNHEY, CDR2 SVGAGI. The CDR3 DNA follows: TGTGCCAGCATTAGGGGACAGTCGACAGATACGCAGTATTTT. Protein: CASIRGQSTDTQYF.

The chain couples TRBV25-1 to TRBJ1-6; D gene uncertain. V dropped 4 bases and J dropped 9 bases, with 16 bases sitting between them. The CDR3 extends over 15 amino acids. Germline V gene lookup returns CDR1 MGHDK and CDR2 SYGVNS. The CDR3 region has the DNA TGTGCCAGCAGTGGGCTCGCGGGGTTAGCTTCACCCCTCCACTTT. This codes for CASSGLAGLASPLHF.

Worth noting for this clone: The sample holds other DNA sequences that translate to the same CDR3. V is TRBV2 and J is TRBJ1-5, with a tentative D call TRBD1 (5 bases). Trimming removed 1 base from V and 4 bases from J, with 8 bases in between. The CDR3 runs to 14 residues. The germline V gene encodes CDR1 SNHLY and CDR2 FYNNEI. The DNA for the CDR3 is TGTGCCAGCAGTGAAGGGGCAGGGAATCAGCCCCAGCATTTT. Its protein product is CASSEGAGNQPQHF. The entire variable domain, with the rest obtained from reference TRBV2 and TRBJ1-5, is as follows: EPEVTQTPSHQVTQMGQEVILRCVPISNHLYFYWYRQILGQKVEFLVSFYNNEISEKSEIFDDQFSVERPDGSNFTLKIRSTKLEDSAMYFCASSEGAGNQPQHFGDGTRLSIL.

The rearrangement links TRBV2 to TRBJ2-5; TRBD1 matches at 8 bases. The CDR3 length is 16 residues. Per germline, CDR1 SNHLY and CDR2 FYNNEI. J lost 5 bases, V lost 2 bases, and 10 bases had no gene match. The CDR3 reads CASSELVAGGAETQYF. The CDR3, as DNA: TGTGCCAGCAGTGAACTGGTGGCAGGGGGCGCGGAGACCCAGTACTTC. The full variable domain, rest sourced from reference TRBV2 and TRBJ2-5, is EPEVTQTPSHQVTQMGQEVILRCVPISNHLYFYWYRQILGQKVEFLVSFYNNEISEKSEIFDDQFSVERPDGSNFTLKIRSTKLEDSAMYFCASSELVAGGAETQYFGPGTRLLVL.

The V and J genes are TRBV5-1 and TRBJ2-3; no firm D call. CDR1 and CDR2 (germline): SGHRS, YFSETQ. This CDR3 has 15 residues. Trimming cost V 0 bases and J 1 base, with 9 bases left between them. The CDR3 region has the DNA TGCGCCAGCAGCTTGGAAGGGTGGGGCACAGATACGCAGTATTTT. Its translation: CASSLEGWGTDTQYF. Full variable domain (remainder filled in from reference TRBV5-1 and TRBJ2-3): KAGVTQTPRYLIKTRGQQVTLSCSPISGHRSVSWYQQTPGQGLQFLFEYFSETQRNKGNFPGRFSGRQFSNSRSEMNVSTLELGDSALYLCASSLEGWGTDTQYFGPGTRLTVL.

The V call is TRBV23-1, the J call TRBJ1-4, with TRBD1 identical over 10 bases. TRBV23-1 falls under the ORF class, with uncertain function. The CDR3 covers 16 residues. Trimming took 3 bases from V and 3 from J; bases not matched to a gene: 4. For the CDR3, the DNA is TGCGCCAGCAGTCACCCGACAGGGGGCCCTAATGAAAAACTGTTTTTT. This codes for CASSHPTGGPNEKLFF.

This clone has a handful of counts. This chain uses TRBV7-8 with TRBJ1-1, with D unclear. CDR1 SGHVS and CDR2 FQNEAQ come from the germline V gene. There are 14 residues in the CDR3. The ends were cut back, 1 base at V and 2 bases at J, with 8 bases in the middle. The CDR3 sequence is CASSLVTGNTEAFF. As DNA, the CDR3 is TGTGCCAGCAGCTTAGTGACGGGCAACACTGAAGCTTTCTTT.

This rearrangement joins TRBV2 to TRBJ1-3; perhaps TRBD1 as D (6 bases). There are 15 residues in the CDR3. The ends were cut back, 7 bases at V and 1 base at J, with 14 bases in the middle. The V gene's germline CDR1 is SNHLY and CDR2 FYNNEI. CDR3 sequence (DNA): TGTGCCAGCACCAAAGAACAGGGATCTGGAAACACCATATATTTT. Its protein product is CASTKEQGSGNTIYF.

The CDR3 DNA reads TGTGCCAGCAGCCGGAGTATAAGGGGGCCTTGTTGCAATCAGCCCCAGCATTTT. This gives the protein CASSRSIRGPCCNQPQHF. The chain is built from TRBV11-3 and TRBJ1-5, with TRBD1 matching 7 bases. The trim removed 5 bases at V and 2 bases at J, leaving 15 bases unmatched. The CDR3 has 18 amino acids. Germline CDR1 SGHNT, CDR2 YENEEA.

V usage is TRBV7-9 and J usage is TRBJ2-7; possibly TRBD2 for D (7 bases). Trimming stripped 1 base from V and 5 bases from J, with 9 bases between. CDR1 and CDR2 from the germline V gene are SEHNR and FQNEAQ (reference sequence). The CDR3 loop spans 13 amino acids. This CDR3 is CASSLVGGHEQYF. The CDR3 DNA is TGTGCCAGCAGCTTAGTGGGGGGGCACGAGCAGTACTTC.

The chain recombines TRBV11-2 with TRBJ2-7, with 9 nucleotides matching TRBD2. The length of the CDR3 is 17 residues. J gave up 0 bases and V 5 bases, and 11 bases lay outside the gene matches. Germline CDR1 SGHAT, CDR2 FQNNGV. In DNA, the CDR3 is TGTGCCAGCAGCCCGGTTTGGAGCGGGAGGAGCTCCTACGAGCAGTACTTC. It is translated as CASSPVWSGRSSYEQYF.

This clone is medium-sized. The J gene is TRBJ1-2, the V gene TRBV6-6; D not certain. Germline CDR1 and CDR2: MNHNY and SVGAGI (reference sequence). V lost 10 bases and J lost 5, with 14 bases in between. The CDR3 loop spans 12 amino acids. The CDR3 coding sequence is TGTGCCACGCTCCTGTTCGGGTATGGCTACACCTTC. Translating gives CATLLFGYGYTF.

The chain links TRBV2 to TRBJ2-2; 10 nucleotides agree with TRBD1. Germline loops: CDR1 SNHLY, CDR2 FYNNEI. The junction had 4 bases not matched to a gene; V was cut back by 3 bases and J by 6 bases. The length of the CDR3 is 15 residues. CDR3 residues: CASSDWGQGSGELFF. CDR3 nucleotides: TGTGCCAGCAGTGACTGGGGACAGGGGTCCGGGGAGCTGTTTTTT. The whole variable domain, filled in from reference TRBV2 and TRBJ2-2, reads EPEVTQTPSHQVTQMGQEVILRCVPISNHLYFYWYRQILGQKVEFLVSFYNNEISEKSEIFDDQFSVERPDGSNFTLKIRSTKLEDSAMYFCASSDWGQGSGELFFGEGSRLTVL.

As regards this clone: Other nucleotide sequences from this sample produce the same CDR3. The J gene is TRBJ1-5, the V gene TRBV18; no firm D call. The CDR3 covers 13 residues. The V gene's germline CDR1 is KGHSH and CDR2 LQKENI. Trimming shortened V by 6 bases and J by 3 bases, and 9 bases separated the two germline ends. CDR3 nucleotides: TGTGCCAGCTCGCCCGGGAACAATCAGCCCCAGCATTTT. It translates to CASSPGNNQPQHF.

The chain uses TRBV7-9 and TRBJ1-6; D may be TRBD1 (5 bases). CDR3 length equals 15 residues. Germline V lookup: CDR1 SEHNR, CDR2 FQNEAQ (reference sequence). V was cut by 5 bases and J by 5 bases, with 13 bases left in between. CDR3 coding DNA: TGTGCCAGCAGCCTTGCTGGGGCTGATAATTCACCCCTCCACTTT. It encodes CASSLAGADNSPLHF.